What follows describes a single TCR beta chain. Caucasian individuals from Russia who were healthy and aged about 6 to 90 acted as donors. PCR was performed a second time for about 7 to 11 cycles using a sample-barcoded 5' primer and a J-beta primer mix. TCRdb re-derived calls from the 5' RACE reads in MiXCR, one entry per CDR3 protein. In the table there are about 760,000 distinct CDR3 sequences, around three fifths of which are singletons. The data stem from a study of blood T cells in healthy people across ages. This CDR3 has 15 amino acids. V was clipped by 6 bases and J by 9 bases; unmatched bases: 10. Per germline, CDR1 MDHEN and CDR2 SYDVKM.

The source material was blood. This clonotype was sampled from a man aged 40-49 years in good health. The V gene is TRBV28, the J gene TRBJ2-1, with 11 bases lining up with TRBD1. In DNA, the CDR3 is TGTGCCAGCAGATTCTCGGACAGGGGGCTTGGTGAGCAGTTCTTC. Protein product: CASRFSDRGLGEQFF. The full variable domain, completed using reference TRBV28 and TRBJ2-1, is DVKVTQSSRYLVKRTGEKVFLECVQDMDHENMFWYRQDPGLGLRLIYFSYDVKMKEKGDIPEGYSVSREKKERFSLILESASTNQTSMYLCASRFSDRGLGEQFFGPGTRLTVL.